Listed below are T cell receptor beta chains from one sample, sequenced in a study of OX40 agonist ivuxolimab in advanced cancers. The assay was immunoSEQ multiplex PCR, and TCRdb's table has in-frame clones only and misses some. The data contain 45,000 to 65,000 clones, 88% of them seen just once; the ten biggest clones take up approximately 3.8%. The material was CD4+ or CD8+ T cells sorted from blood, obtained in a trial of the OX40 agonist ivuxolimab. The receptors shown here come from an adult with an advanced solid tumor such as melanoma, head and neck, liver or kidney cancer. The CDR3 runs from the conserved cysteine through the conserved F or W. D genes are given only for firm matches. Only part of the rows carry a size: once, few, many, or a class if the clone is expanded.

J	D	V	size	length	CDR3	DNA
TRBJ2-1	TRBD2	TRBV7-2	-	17	CASSITSGGSSYNEQFF	TGTGCCAGCAGCATCACTAGCGGGGGAAGCTCCTACAATGAGCAGTTCTTC
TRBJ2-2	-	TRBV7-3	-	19	CASSLTTKEGPANTGELFF	TGTGCCAGCAGCTTAACGACTAAGGAGGGGCCTGCGAACACCGGGGAGCTGTTTTTT
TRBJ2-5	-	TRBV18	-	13	CASSLDYGETQYF	TGTGCCAGCTCACTGGACTATGGGGAGACCCAGTACTTC
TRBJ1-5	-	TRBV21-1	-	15	CASSKVLGRHQPQHF	TGTGCCAGCAGCAAAGTCCTGGGAAGACATCAGCCCCAGCATTTT
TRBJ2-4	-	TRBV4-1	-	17	CASSQVSSDLAKNIQYF	TGCGCCAGCAGCCAAGTTTCAAGCGACTTAGCCAAAAACATTCAGTACTTC
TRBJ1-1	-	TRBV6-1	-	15	CASSENVWQTTEAFF	TGTGCCAGCAGTGAAAACGTGTGGCAGACTACTGAAGCTTTCTTT
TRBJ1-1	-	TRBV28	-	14	CASSLAGVGTEAFF	TGTGCCAGCAGTTTAGCAGGGGTCGGCACTGAAGCTTTCTTT
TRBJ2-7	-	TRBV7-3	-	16	CASSQNGVLGSYEQYF	TGTGCCAGCAGCCAGAACGGGGTATTGGGTTCCTACGAGCAGTACTTC
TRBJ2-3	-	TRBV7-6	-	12	CASSLDLDTQYF	TGTGCCAGCAGCTTAGATCTGGATACGCAGTATTTT
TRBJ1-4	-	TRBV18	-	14	CASSRLQAGEKLFF	TGTGCCAGCTCGCGCCTTCAGGCCGGTGAAAAACTGTTTTTT
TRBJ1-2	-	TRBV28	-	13	CASSLDPSYGYTF	TGTGCCAGCAGTTTAGACCCCAGCTATGGCTACACCTTC
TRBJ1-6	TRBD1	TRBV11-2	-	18	CASSLGTSGTAGGSPLHF	TGTGCCAGCAGCTTAGGGACTTCCGGGACAGCCGGAGGATCACCCCTCCACTTT
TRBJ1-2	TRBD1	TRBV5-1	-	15	CASSLGPRQGGGYTF	TGCGCCAGCAGCTTAGGACCTCGACAGGGGGGTGGCTACACCTTC
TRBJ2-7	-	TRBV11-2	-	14	CASSLKRPPYEQYF	TGTGCCAGCAGCTTAAAACGGCCCCCCTACGAGCAGTACTTC
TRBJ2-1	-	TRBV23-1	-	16	CASIQHSGTLRNEQFF	TGCGCCAGCATTCAGCATTCTGGGACACTGAGGAATGAGCAGTTCTTC
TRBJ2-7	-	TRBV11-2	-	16	CASSLQDRGFSSEQYF	TGTGCCAGCAGCTTACAGGATCGCGGCTTCTCCTCCGAGCAGTACTTC
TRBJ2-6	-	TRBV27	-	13	CASSLAGANVLTF	TGTGCCAGCAGTTTAGCTGGGGCCAACGTCCTGACTTTC
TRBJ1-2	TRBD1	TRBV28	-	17	CASSSASRTGGALRYTF	TGTGCCAGCAGTTCAGCGTCTCGTACAGGGGGCGCATTGCGCTACACCTTC
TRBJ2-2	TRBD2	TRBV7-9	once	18	CASSGGGTSGANTGELFF	TGTGCCAGCAGCGGCGGCGGGACTAGCGGGGCGAACACCGGGGAGCTGTTTTTT
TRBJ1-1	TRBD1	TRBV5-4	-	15	CASSLEGARRTEAFF	TGTGCCAGCAGCCTCGAGGGGGCACGAAGAACTGAAGCTTTCTTT
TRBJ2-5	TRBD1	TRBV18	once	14	CASSLGQAQETQYF	TGTGCCAGCTCCCTCGGACAGGCCCAAGAGACCCAGTACTTC
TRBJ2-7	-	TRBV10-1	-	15	CASSAGHGGSYEQYF	TGCGCCAGCAGTGCGGGACACGGGGGGTCCTACGAGCAGTACTTC
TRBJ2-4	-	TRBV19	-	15	CASSILGLAKNIQYF	TGTGCCAGTAGTATTCTGGGGTTGGCCAAAAACATTCAGTACTTC
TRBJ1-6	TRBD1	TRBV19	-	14	CASSLDRVGSPLHF	TGTGCCAGTAGTTTGGACAGGGTGGGTTCACCCCTCCACTTT
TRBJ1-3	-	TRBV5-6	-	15	CASSLDSHSGNTIYF	TGTGCCAGCAGCTTGGACAGCCACTCTGGAAACACCATATATTTT
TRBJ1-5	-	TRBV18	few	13	CASSGAENQPQHF	TGTGCCAGCTCAGGGGCCGAGAATCAGCCCCAGCATTTT
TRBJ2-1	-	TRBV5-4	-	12	CASTTPLGEQFF	TGTGCCAGTACTACCCCCCTAGGTGAGCAGTTCTTC
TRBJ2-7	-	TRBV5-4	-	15	CASSLDPRDSYEQYF	TGTGCCAGCAGCTTGGATCCCAGGGATTCCTACGAGCAGTACTTC
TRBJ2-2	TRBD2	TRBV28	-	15	CASQFGGTNTGELFF	TGTGCCAGCCAATTCGGGGGGACGAACACCGGGGAGCTGTTTTTT
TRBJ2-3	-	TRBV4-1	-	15	CASSLTGPSTDTQYF	TGCGCCAGCAGCCTGACAGGTCCTAGCACAGATACGCAGTATTTT